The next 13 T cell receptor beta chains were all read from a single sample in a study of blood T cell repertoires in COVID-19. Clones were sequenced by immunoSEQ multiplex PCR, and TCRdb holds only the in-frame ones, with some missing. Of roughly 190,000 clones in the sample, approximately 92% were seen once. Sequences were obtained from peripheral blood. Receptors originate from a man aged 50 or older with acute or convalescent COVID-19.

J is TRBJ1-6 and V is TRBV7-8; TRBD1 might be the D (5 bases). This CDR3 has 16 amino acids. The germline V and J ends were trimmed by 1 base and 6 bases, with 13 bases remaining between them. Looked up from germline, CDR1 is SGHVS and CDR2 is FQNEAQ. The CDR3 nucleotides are TGTGCCAGCAGCTTAGTAGGCAGGGATAGTAATTCACCCCTCCACTTT. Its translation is CASSLVGRDSNSPLHF.

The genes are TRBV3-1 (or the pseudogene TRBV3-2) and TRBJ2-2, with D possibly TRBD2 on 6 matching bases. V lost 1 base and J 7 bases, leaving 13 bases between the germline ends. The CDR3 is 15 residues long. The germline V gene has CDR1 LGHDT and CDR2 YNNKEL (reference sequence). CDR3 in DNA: TGTGCCAGCAGCCAAGTTCGGGAGTGGGACGGGGAGCTGTTTTTT. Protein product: CASSQVREWDGELFF.

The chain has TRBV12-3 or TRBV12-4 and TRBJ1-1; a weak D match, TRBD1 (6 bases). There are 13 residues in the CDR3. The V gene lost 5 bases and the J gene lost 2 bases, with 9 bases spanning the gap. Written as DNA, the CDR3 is TGTGCCAGCAGTGGACAGCAAAACACTGAAGCTTTCTTT. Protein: CASSGQQNTEAFF.

CDR3 nucleotides: TGTGCCAGCAGTCTTCACACTAGCGGGAGTTGGGGTGAGCAGTTCTTC. Translation gives CASSLHTSGSWGEQFF. The chain recombines TRBV7-9 with TRBJ2-1, with 11 bases matching TRBD2. The CDR3 runs 16 residues. The junction had 13 bases not matched to a gene; V was cut back by 6 bases and J by 9 bases. Germline-derived CDR1 and CDR2 are SEHNR and FQNEAQ (reference sequence).

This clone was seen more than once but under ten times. The CDR3 sequence is CASSLTGANTEAFF. For the CDR3, the DNA is TGTGCCAGCAGCCTGACAGGAGCAAACACTGAAGCTTTCTTT. J is TRBJ1-1 and V is TRBV5-4, with D perhaps TRBD1 (6 bases). The CDR3 is 14 amino acids. Germline loops: CDR1 SGHNT, CDR2 YYREEE (reference sequence). V dropped 4 bases and J dropped 2 bases, with 12 bases sitting between them.

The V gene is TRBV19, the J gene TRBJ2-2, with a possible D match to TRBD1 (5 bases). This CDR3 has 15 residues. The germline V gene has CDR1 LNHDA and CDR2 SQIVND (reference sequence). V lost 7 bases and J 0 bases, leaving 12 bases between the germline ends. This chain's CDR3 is CASNLDIANTGELFF. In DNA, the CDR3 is TGTGCCAGTAATCTGGACATCGCGAACACCGGGGAGCTGTTTTTT.

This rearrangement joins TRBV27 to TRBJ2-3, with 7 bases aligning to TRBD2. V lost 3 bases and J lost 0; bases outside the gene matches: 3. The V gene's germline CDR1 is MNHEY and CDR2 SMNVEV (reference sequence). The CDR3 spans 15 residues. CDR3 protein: CASSFLAESTDTQYF. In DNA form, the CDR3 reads TGTGCCAGCAGTTTCCTAGCGGAGAGCACAGATACGCAGTATTTT.

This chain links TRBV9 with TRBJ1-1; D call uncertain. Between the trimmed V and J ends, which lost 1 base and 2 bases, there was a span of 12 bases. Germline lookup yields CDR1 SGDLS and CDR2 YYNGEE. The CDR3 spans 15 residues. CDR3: CASSVSRTPNTEAFF. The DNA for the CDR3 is TGTGCCAGCAGCGTATCCAGGACTCCTAACACTGAAGCTTTCTTT.

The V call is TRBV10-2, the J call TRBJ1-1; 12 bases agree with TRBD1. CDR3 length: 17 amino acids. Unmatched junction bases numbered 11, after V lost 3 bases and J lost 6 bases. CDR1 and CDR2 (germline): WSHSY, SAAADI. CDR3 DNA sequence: TGCGCCAGCAGTGAAGGTTCGGGACAGGGGGCTGTCGCTGAAGCTTTCTTT. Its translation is CASSEGSGQGAVAEAFF.

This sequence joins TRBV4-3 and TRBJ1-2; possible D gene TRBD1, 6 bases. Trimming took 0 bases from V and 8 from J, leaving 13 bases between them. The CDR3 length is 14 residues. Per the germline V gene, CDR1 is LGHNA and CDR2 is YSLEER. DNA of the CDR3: TGCGCCAGCAGCCAAGATACAGGGTCAGGCGGCTACACCTTC. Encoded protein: CASSQDTGSGGYTF.

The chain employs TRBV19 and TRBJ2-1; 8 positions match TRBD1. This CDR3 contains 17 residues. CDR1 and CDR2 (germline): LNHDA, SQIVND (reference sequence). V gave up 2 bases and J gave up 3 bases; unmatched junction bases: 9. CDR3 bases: TGTGCCAGTAGTATACTCCCAGCAGGGGGCTACTACAATGAGCAGTTCTTC. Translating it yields CASSILPAGGYYNEQFF.

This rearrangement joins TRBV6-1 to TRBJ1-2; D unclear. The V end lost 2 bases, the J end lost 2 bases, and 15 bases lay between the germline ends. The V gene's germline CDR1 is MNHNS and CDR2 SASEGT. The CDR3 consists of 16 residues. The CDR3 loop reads CASSESVTSENYGYTF. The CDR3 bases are TGTGCCAGCAGTGAATCAGTCACCTCGGAGAACTATGGCTACACCTTC.

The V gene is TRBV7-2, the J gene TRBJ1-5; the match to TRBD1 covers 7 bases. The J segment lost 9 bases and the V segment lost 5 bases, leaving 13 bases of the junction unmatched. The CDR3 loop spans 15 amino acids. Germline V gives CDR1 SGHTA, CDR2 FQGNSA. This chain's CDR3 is CASSAGQPPIMPQHF. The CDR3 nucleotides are TGTGCCAGCAGCGCGGGACAGCCTCCAATCATGCCCCAGCATTTT.